The 16 T cell receptor beta chains below were found in one sample sequenced in a study of shared clonotypes between healthy human individuals (dated by TCRdb to the early 2020s). Library preparation employed the immunoSEQ multiplex PCR assay. The immuneACCESS repertoire file appears here via TCRdb, limited to in-frame rearrangements. These files lack a portion of the clones; in checked studies, under half of the deficit traces to unresolved V genes, and the cause of the others is not known. Here the sample has about 2.3 million clones; approximately 95% occur a single time. Jointly, the top ten make up about 0.39% of the sample. Input material: naive CD4+ T cells from PBMCs. In light of the paper, this sample's cell subset or site label describes: CD45RA+ positively selected. These receptors originate from a man between 18 and 35 years old in good health. Some clones in this sample may be carry-over from other donors' samples.

This CDR3 reads CASSRQGSSYEQYF. The CDR3 nucleotides are TGTGCCAGCAGCCGACAGGGGAGCTCCTACGAGCAGTACTTC. The chain couples TRBV5-6 to TRBJ2-7, with 8 nucleotides matching TRBD1. The germline gives CDR1 SGHDT, CDR2 YYEEEE. The CDR3 covers 14 residues. With 4 bases clipped from V and 0 bases from J, the junction kept 3 bases outside the gene matches.

The V gene is TRBV5-1, the J gene TRBJ1-1, with D hard to call. The CDR3 is 16 residues long. The germline gives CDR1 SGHRS, CDR2 YFSETQ. V was trimmed by 0 bases and J by 0 bases, leaving 12 bases between them. CDR3 region: CASSLAQVGLNTEAFF. The CDR3 DNA reads as TGCGCCAGCAGCTTGGCCCAGGTAGGGCTGAACACTGAAGCTTTCTTT.

The chain recombines TRBV5-4 with TRBJ2-1; 14 bases agree with TRBD2. There are 15 residues in the CDR3. The V and J ends lost 4 bases and 9 bases, in that order; junction bases with no gene match: 6. Germline V CDR1 and CDR2: SGHNT, YYREEE (reference sequence). The CDR3 is CASSLGTSGSSEQFF. Written as DNA, the CDR3 is TGTGCCAGCAGCCTCGGGACTAGCGGGAGCTCTGAGCAGTTCTTC.

The chain uses TRBV15 and TRBJ2-6; no reliable D call. This CDR3 comprises 15 residues. Trimming stripped 3 bases from V and 8 bases from J, with 14 bases between. Germline V gene lookup returns CDR1 LNHNV and CDR2 YYDKDF (reference sequence). The DNA for the CDR3 is TGTGCCACCAGCAGCGGACGGATTATTTCCAACGTCCTGACTTTC. This codes for CATSSGRIISNVLTF. The full variable domain, rest sourced from reference TRBV15 and TRBJ2-6, is DAMVIQNPRYQVTQFGKPVTLSCSQTLNHNVMYWYQQKSSQAPKLLFHYYDKDFNNEADTPDNFQSRRPNTSFCFLDIRSPGLGDTAMYLCATSSGRIISNVLTFGAGSRLTVL.

The J gene is TRBJ1-1, the V gene TRBV27; D unresolved. CDR1 is MNHEY and CDR2 is SMNVEV in the germline V gene (reference sequence). V dropped 2 bases and J dropped 4 bases, with 8 bases sitting between them. CDR3 size: 13 residues. The CDR3 region is CASSLKGGTEAFF. Here the CDR3 DNA reads TGTGCCAGCAGTTTAAAGGGAGGCACTGAAGCTTTCTTT.

This chain uses TRBV5-1 with TRBJ1-3, with TRBD1 matching over 7 bases. The CDR3 totals 14 residues. With 1 base clipped from V and 11 bases from J, the junction kept 9 bases outside the gene matches. Germline V gene data show CDR1 as SGHRS and CDR2 as YFSETQ. In DNA, the CDR3 is TGCGCCAGCAGCTTGCAAGAGGGGGCAAGCCCCATATATTTT. Amino acids: CASSLQEGASPIYF.

The chain links TRBV4-3 to TRBJ2-3; perhaps TRBD1 as D (6 bases). CDR3 length: 15 residues. Germline V gene lookup returns CDR1 LGHNA and CDR2 YSLEER. Trimming removed 2 bases at V and 5 bases at J, with 14 bases between. CDR3 in amino acids: CASSQLLGQGDTQYF. The DNA of the CDR3 is TGCGCCAGCAGCCAACTTTTGGGACAAGGAGATACGCAGTATTTT.

The chain combines TRBV28 with TRBJ1-2, with 8 bases matching TRBD1. CDR1 is MDHEN, CDR2 SYDVKM, per germline. The CDR3 is made up of 15 amino acids. The junction had 3 bases not matched to a gene; V was cut back by 2 bases and J by 1 base. The CDR3 reads CASSLNRGYNYGYTF. The DNA of the CDR3 is TGTGCCAGCAGTTTAAACAGGGGGTATAACTATGGCTACACCTTC.

J is TRBJ1-2 and V is TRBV28, with unresolved D. Germline V gene data show CDR1 as MDHEN and CDR2 as SYDVKM. V was clipped by 10 bases and J by 3 bases, with 15 bases between them. There are 13 residues in the CDR3. CDR3 sequence: CATLHTSDYGYTF. The DNA of the CDR3 is TGTGCCACCTTACATACGTCGGACTATGGCTACACCTTC.

The V gene is TRBV2, the J gene TRBJ1-1; the D gene is possibly TRBD1 (5 bases). The CDR3 consists of 14 residues. V was clipped by 2 bases and J by 3 bases, with 10 bases between them. Germline-derived CDR1 and CDR2 are SNHLY and FYNNEI. The CDR3 DNA follows: TGTGCCAGCAGTGAACAGGGAGCGGACACTGAAGCTTTCTTT. Translated: CASSEQGADTEAFF.

This rearrangement joins TRBV28 to TRBJ1-3, with a possible D match to TRBD1 (6 bases). CDR1 and CDR2 from the germline V gene are MDHEN and SYDVKM. The CDR3 contains 14 residues. Trimming removed 6 bases at V and 4 bases at J, with 13 bases between. CDR3 nucleotides: TGTGCCAGCAGACAGGGTTCGTTGGGAAACACCATATATTTT. This codes for CASRQGSLGNTIYF.

V and J are TRBV28 and TRBJ2-5; possibly TRBD1 for D (5 bases). The germline CDR1 and CDR2 sequences are MDHEN and SYDVKM. This CDR3 comprises 15 residues. Trimming took 3 bases from V and 5 from J, leaving 16 bases between them. CDR3 loop: CASSFLGQNWETQYF. Here the CDR3 DNA reads TGTGCCAGCAGTTTTTTGGGGCAGAACTGGGAGACCCAGTACTTC.

This clone was recorded once. V usage is TRBV5-4 and J usage is TRBJ2-3; 10 bases agree with TRBD2. The germline V gene encodes CDR1 SGHNT and CDR2 YYREEE (reference sequence). The CDR3 is made up of 15 amino acids. Unmatched junction bases numbered 6, after V lost 4 bases and J lost 4 bases. The CDR3 nucleotides read TGTGCCAGCAGCCCAGCGGGAGGGCCCCCAGATACGCAGTATTTT. Translating it yields CASSPAGGPPDTQYF.

This rearrangement joins TRBV6-1 to TRBJ1-5; weak D call: TRBD1 (6 bases). Trimming stripped 3 bases from V and 2 bases from J, with 17 bases between. The CDR3 spans 17 residues. The germline CDR1 and CDR2 sequences are MNHNS and SASEGT. Written as DNA, the CDR3 is TGTGCCAGCAGTGAGCCCTACAGGGAGTTGGGCAATCAGCCCCAGCATTTT. Translation: CASSEPYRELGNQPQHF.

The rearrangement joins TRBV19 to TRBJ2-7, with a weak D call TRBD2 (6 bases). Germline values: CDR1 LNHDA, CDR2 SQIVND (reference sequence). The CDR3 runs 12 residues. V lost 8 bases and J lost 7, with 15 bases in between. CDR3 loop: CASRTGDQEQYF. The DNA for the CDR3 is TGTGCCAGTCGCACGGGGGATCAGGAGCAGTACTTC.

The chain recombines TRBV7-9 with TRBJ2-2, with 10 bases identical to TRBD2. CDR3 length equals 14 residues. Trimming cost V 5 bases and J 6 bases; bases outside gene matches: 3. Germline V gene sequence: CDR1 SEHNR, CDR2 FQNEAQ (reference sequence). In DNA form, the CDR3 reads TGTGCCAGCAGCGAAGCGGGAGGGGCCGGGGAGCTGTTTTTT. Protein product: CASSEAGGAGELFF. Complete variable domain (other parts from reference TRBV7-9 and TRBJ2-2): DTGVSQNPRHKITKRGQNVTFRCDPISEHNRLYWYRQTLGQGPEFLTYFQNEAQLEKSRLLSDRFSAERPKGSFSTLEIQRTEQGDSAMYLCASSEAGGAGELFFGEGSRLTVL.